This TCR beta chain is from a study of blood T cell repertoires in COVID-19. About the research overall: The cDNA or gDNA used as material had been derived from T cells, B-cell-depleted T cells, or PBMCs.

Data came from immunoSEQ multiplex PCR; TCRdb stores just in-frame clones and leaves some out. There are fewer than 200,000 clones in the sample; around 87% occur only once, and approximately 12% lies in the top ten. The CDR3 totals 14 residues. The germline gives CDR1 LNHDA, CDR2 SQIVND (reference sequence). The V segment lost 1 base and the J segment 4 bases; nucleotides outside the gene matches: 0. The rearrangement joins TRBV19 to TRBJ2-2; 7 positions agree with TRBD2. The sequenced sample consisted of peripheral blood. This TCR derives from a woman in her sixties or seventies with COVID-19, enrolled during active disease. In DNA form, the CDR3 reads TGTGCCAGTAGTATAGGGGAGGGCACCGGGGAGCTGTTTTTT. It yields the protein CASSIGEGTGELFF.